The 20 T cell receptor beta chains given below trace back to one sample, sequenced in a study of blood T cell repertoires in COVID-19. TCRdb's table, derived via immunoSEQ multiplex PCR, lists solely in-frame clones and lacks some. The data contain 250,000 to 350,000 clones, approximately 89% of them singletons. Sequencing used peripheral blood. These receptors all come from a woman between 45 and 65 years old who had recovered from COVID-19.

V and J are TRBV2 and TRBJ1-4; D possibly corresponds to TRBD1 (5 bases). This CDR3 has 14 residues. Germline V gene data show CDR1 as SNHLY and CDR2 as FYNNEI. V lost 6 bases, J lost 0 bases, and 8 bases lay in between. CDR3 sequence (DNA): TGTGCCAGCAGACAGGATGCAACTAATGAAAAACTGTTTTTT. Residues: CASRQDATNEKLFF.

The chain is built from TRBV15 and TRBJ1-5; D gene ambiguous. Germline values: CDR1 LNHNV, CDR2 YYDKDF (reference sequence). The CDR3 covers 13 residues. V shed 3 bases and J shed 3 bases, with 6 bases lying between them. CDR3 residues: CATSRANNQPQHF. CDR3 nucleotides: TGTGCCACCAGCAGGGCCAACAATCAGCCCCAGCATTTT.

CDR3 bases: TGCAGCGTTGAACCCAGGGTGTACAATGAGCAGTTCTTC. Its protein product is CSVEPRVYNEQFF. The chain couples TRBV29-1 to TRBJ2-1, with a tentative D call TRBD1 (5 bases). The length of the CDR3 is 13 residues. Germline lookup yields CDR1 SQVTM and CDR2 ANQGSEA. V shed 2 bases and J shed 4 bases, with 9 bases lying between them.

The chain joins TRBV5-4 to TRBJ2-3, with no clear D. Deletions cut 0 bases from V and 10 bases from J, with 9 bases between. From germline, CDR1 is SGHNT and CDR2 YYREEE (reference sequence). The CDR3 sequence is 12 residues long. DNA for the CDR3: TGTGCCAGCAGCTTGGAGGCGGCCGCGCAGTATTTT. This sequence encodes CASSLEAAAQYF.

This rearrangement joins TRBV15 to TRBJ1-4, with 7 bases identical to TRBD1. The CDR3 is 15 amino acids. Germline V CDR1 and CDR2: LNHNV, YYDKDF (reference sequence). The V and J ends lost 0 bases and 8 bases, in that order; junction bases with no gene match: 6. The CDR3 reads CATSRERQGDEKLFF. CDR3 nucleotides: TGTGCCACCAGCAGAGAAAGACAGGGAGACGAAAAACTGTTTTTT.

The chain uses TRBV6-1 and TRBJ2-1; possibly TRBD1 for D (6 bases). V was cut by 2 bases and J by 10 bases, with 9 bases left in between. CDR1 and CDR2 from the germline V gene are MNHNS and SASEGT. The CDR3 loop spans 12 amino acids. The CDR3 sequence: CASSETGSEQFF. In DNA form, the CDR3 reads TGTGCCAGCAGTGAAACAGGGTCAGAGCAGTTCTTC.

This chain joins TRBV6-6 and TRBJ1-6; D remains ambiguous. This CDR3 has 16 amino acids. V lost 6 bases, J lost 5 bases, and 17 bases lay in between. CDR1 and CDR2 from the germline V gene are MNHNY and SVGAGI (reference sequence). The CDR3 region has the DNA TGTGCCAGCAGCCGATCCGGCACGGGGAATAATTCACCCCTCCACTTT. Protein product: CASSRSGTGNNSPLHF.

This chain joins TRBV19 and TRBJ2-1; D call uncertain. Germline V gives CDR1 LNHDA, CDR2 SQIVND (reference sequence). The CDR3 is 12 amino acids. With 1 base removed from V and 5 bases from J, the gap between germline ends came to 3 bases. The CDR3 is CASSIAHNEQFF. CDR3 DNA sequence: TGTGCCAGTAGTATAGCTCACAATGAGCAGTTCTTC.

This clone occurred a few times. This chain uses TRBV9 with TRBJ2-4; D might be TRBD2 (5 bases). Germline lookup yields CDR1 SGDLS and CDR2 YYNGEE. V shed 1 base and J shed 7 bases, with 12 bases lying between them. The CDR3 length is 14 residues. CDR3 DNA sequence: TGTGCCAGCAGCGTAAGTCGGGGTGGGAACATTCAGTACTTC. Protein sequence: CASSVSRGGNIQYF.

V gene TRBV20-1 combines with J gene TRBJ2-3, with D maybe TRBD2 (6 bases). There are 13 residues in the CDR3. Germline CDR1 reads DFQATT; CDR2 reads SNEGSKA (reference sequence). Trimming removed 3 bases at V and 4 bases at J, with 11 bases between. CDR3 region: CSASTGVADTQYF. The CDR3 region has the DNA TGCAGTGCTAGTACGGGAGTCGCAGATACGCAGTATTTT.

The CDR3 DNA is TGTGCCATCAGTGAGGGAGGGACAGTAAATTCACCCCTCCACTTT. This gives the protein CAISEGGTVNSPLHF. The chain links TRBV10-3 to TRBJ1-6; the match to TRBD1 covers 7 bases. The CDR3 sequence is 15 residues long. The ends lost 2 bases at V and 7 bases at J; junction bases unmatched: 5. Germline values: CDR1 ENHRY, CDR2 SYGVKD.

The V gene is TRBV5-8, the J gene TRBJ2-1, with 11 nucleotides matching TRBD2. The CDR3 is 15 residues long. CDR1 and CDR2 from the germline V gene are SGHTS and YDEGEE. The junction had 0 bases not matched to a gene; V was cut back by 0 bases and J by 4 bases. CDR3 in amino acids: CASSLGTSGYNEQFF. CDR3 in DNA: TGTGCCAGCAGCTTGGGGACTAGCGGGTACAATGAGCAGTTCTTC.

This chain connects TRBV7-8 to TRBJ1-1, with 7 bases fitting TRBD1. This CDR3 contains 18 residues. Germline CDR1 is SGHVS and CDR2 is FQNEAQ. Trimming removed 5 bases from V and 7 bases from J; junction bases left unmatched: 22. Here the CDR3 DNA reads TGTGCCAGCAGCCTGTCGACATTTCTTTCGACAGGGAAGGGTGAAGCTTTCTTT. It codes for CASSLSTFLSTGKGEAFF.

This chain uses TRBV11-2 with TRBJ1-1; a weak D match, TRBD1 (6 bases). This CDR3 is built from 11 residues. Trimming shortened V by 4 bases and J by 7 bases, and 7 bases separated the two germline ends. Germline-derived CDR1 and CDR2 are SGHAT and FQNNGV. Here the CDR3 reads CASSSRGEAFF. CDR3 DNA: TGTGCCAGCAGCTCCAGGGGTGAAGCTTTCTTT. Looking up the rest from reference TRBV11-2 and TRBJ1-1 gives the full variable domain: EAGVAQSPRYKIIEKRQSVAFWCNPISGHATLYWYQQILGQGPKLLIQFQNNGVVDDSQLPKDRFSAERLKGVDSTLKIQPAKLEDSAVYLCASSSRGEAFFGQGTRLTVV.

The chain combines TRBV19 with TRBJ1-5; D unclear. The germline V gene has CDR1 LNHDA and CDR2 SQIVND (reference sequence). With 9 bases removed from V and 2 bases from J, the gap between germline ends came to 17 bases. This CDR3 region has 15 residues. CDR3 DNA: TGTGCCAGCACCATATCCCGTCGCGGCAATCAGCCCCAGCATTTT. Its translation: CASTISRRGNQPQHF.

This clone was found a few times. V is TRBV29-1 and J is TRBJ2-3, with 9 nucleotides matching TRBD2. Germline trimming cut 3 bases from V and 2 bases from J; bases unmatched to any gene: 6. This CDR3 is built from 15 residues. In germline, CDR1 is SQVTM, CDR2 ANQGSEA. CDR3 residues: CSVDMAGGNTDTQYF. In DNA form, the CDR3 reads TGCAGCGTTGATATGGCGGGAGGGAACACAGATACGCAGTATTTT.

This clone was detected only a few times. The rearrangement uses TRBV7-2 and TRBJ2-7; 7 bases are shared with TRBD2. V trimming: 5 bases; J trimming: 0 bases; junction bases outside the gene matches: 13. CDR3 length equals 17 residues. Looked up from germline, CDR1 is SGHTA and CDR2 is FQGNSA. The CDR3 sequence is CASSPRGSGALSYEQYF. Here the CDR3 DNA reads TGTGCCAGCAGCCCCCGGGGAAGCGGGGCCCTCTCCTACGAGCAGTACTTC.

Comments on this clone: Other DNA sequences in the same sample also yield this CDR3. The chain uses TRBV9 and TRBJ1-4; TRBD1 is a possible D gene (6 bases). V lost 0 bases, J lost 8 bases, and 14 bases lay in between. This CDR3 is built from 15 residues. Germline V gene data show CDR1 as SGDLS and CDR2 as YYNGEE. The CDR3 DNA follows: TGTGCCAGCAGCGTAGCTGGGGGGGCAGGGGAAAAACTGTTTTTT. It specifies CASSVAGGAGEKLFF.

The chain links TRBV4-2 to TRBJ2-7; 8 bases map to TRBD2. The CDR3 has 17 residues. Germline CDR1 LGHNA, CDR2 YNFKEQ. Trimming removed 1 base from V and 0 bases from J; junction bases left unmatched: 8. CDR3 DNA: TGTGCCAGCAGCCAAGTCGGGGGACTAGTCATCTCCTACGAGCAGTACTTC. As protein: CASSQVGGLVISYEQYF.

The CDR3: CASSLRRLGPSSYNEQFF. The CDR3 DNA sequence: TGTGCCAGCAGCTTAAGGAGATTGGGGCCGAGCTCCTACAATGAGCAGTTCTTC. V and J are TRBV7-9 and TRBJ2-1, with D possibly matching TRBD1 (5 bases). The germline V gene has CDR1 SEHNR and CDR2 FQNEAQ (reference sequence). V lost 2 bases and J lost 0, with 17 bases in between. The CDR3 consists of 18 residues.